This entry lists 3 T cell receptor beta chains sequenced from one sample in a study of cytomegalovirus exposure and HLA in healthy donors. A multiplex PCR was run with 60 Vbeta primers and 13 Jbeta primers. Sequencing was performed with immunoSEQ multiplex PCR; in TCRdb, only in-frame clones are kept and a portion is missing. This table holds some 140,000 clones, over 60% found once. Sequencing was performed on PBMCs. The receptors come from a male donor in good health and CMV-seropositive.

This chain links TRBV7-2 with TRBJ2-7, with 8 bases lining up with TRBD2. Per the germline V gene, CDR1 is SGHTA and CDR2 is FQGNSA. V shed 1 base, J shed 4 bases, and the junction held 12 bases outside the gene matches. The CDR3 runs to 17 residues. CDR3 DNA: TGTGCCAGCAGCTTAGTGTCCGGCGGGGGGTCAGTGTACGAGCAGTACTTC. This encodes CASSLVSGGGSVYEQYF.

This clone was counted between two and nine times. The chain links TRBV18 to TRBJ2-7, with TRBD1 matching 9 bases. This CDR3 spans 18 amino acids. With 3 bases clipped from V and 4 bases from J, the junction kept 16 bases outside the gene matches. Germline assignment: CDR1 KGHSH and CDR2 LQKENI. The CDR3: CASSPSVKTGTGLYEQYF. CDR3 coding DNA: TGTGCCAGCTCACCGAGCGTAAAAACGGGGACAGGGTTGTACGAGCAGTACTTC.

This clone was detected only a few times. CDR3 coding DNA: TGTGCTTCGCGGGACAGGGGTGGGGCTAATGAAAAACTGTTTTTT. Its protein product is CASRDRGGANEKLFF. V and J are TRBV2 and TRBJ1-4; 10 bases fit TRBD1. The CDR3 sequence is 15 residues long. In germline, CDR1 is SNHLY, CDR2 FYNNEI.